The 16 T cell receptor beta chains below come from one sample, sequenced in a study of graft-versus-host responses after intestinal transplantation. For these TCRs, the target antigens are not known. Sequenced by immunoSEQ multiplex PCR; TCRdb stores in-frame clones only, minus some. The sample has about 100,000 clones, roughly 87% seen once. The material sequenced was unstimulated CD4+ T cells sorted from spleen or lymph node cells, taken before transplant. The receptors shown here come from a human donor who was the organ donor for an intestinal transplant.

This sequence joins TRBV5-6 and TRBJ1-5; D may be TRBD1 (6 bases). Trimming stripped 0 bases from V and 6 bases from J, with 10 bases between. This CDR3 region has 14 residues. Germline V lookup: CDR1 SGHDT, CDR2 YYEEEE. The DNA for the CDR3 is TGTGCCAGCAGCTTGGCAGGGGAGGTTCAGCCCCAGCATTTT. Its protein is CASSLAGEVQPQHF. Looking up the rest from reference TRBV5-6 and TRBJ1-5 gives the full variable domain: DAGVTQSPTHLIKTRGQQVTLRCSPKSGHDTVSWYQQALGQGPQFIFQYYEEEERQRGNFPDRFSGHQFPNYSSELNVNALLLGDSALYLCASSLAGEVQPQHFGDGTRLSIL.

This clone was counted a few times. This same CDR3 is encoded by further DNA sequences in the sample. The chain recombines TRBV2 with TRBJ1-6; 8 positions agree with TRBD1. The germline V gene encodes CDR1 SNHLY and CDR2 FYNNEI. Trimming cost V 6 bases and J 7 bases; bases outside gene matches: 8. CDR3 length: 15 amino acids. The CDR3: CASRGTGTGNSPLHF. DNA of the CDR3: TGTGCCAGCAGGGGAACCGGGACAGGAAATTCACCCCTCCACTTT.

The chain recombines TRBV4-1 with TRBJ2-4; TRBD1 matches 8 bases. This CDR3 spans 19 amino acids. The junction had 14 bases not matched to a gene; V was cut back by 4 bases and J by 0 bases. Germline V lookup: CDR1 MGHRA, CDR2 YSYEKL. The CDR3 is CASSPDRDPYSLAKNIQYF. The DNA for the CDR3 is TGCGCCAGCAGCCCGGACAGGGACCCTTACTCCCTAGCCAAAAACATTCAGTACTTC.

This rearrangement joins TRBV7-2 to TRBJ2-7; TRBD2 matches 10 bases. Germline V lookup: CDR1 SGHTA, CDR2 FQGNSA. With 1 base clipped from V and 2 bases from J, the junction kept 2 bases outside the gene matches. The CDR3 covers 15 residues. The CDR3 sequence is CASSLEGLAAYEQYF. The CDR3 region has the DNA TGTGCCAGCAGCTTAGAAGGACTAGCGGCCTACGAGCAGTACTTC. Supplemented by reference TRBV7-2 and TRBJ2-7, the full variable domain reads GAGVSQSPSNKVTEKGKDVELRCDPISGHTALYWYRQSLGQGLEFLIYFQGNSAPDKSGLPSDRFSAERTGGSVSTLTIQRTQQEDSAVYLCASSLEGLAAYEQYFGPGTRLTVT.

The rearrangement uses TRBV28 and TRBJ1-3; unclear D gene. CDR1 and CDR2 (germline): MDHEN, SYDVKM. Trimming left V 4 bases short and J 0 bases short, with 13 bases between. This CDR3 is built from 16 residues. The CDR3 coding sequence is TGTGCCAGCAGTTCCGTCCGGGCGGCCTCTGGAAACACCATATATTTT. It translates to CASSSVRAASGNTIYF.

The V gene is TRBV6-6, the J gene TRBJ1-2, with 9 positions matching TRBD1. V lost 0 bases and J lost 11; bases outside the gene matches: 4. Looked up from germline, CDR1 is MNHNY and CDR2 is SVGAGI (reference sequence). This CDR3 region has 13 residues. The CDR3 DNA reads TGTGCCAGCAGTTACTCGACAGGGGGAAGTTACACCTTC. This codes for CASSYSTGGSYTF.

The rearrangement links TRBV5-5 to TRBJ2-7; D possibly matches TRBD1 or TRBD2 (6 bases each). Trimming removed 4 bases at V and 4 bases at J, with 15 bases between. Germline CDR1 SGHKS, CDR2 YYEKEE (reference sequence). CDR3 length: 14 residues. The CDR3 spells CASSPWGATYEQYF. The DNA for the CDR3 is TGTGCCAGCAGCCCATGGGGGGCAACATACGAGCAGTACTTC.

The V gene is TRBV6-5, the J gene TRBJ1-5; D gene unclear. Germline CDR1 reads MNHEY; CDR2 reads SVGAGI. The CDR3 runs to 15 residues. V was cut by 5 bases and J by 6 bases, with 17 bases left in between. In DNA form, the CDR3 reads TGTGCCAGCAGTGGCGCCTGGGGATCAAGTCAGCCCCAGCATTTT. Translating it yields CASSGAWGSSQPQHF.

V gene TRBV5-4 combines with J gene TRBJ1-1; maybe TRBD1 (6 bases). This CDR3 is built from 15 residues. V lost 1 base and J 4 bases, leaving 14 bases between the germline ends. Germline V gives CDR1 SGHNT, CDR2 YYREEE (reference sequence). In DNA, the CDR3 is TGTGCCAGCAGCTTGTCCGGGCAGGGGATCACTGAAGCTTTCTTT. Encoded protein: CASSLSGQGITEAFF.

V gene TRBV2 combines with J gene TRBJ2-5; possible D gene TRBD2, 5 bases. This CDR3 comprises 12 residues. Germline V CDR1 and CDR2: SNHLY, FYNNEI. The V end lost 4 bases, the J end lost 9 bases, and 12 bases lay between the germline ends. DNA for the CDR3: TGTGCCAGCAGTGTACTAGTAGTGGCCCAGTACTTC. Its translation is CASSVLVVAQYF.

This chain uses TRBV10-3 with TRBJ1-3; 8 bases align to TRBD1. The CDR3 consists of 16 residues. Germline values: CDR1 ENHRY, CDR2 SYGVKD. J lost 0 bases, V lost 4 bases, and 5 bases had no gene match. In DNA, the CDR3 is TGTGCCATCAGTGGCCAGGGGGCGCTCTCTGGAAACACCATATATTTT. Amino acid sequence: CAISGQGALSGNTIYF.

This chain links TRBV15 with TRBJ2-5; 8 bases are shared with TRBD2. Trimming at V came to 1 base and at J to 1 base, leaving 5 bases not matched to a gene. CDR3 size: 16 residues. Looked up from germline, CDR1 is LNHNV and CDR2 is YYDKDF (reference sequence). CDR3 amino acids: CATSRVLTSGQETQYF. For the CDR3, the DNA is TGTGCCACCAGCAGAGTACTTACTAGCGGCCAAGAGACCCAGTACTTC.

This chain connects TRBV5-1 to TRBJ2-7, with D unresolved. The V gene lost 3 bases and the J gene lost 0 bases, with 1 base spanning the gap. The CDR3 sequence is 11 residues long. Germline V gene sequence: CDR1 SGHRS, CDR2 YFSETQ. CDR3 nucleotides: TGCGCCAGCAGCTCCTCCTACGAGCAGTACTTC. Translating gives CASSSSYEQYF.

The chain recombines TRBV5-4 with TRBJ1-6; the D is unclear. Germline V gives CDR1 SGHNT, CDR2 YYREEE (reference sequence). The V end was cut by 5 bases, the J end by 7 bases, with 10 bases between. This CDR3 spans 13 amino acids. This chain's CDR3 is CASSGQPNSPLHF. Written as DNA, the CDR3 is TGTGCCAGCAGTGGGCAGCCCAATTCACCCCTCCACTTT.

The V gene is TRBV5-8, the J gene TRBJ2-7, with D tentatively TRBD1 or TRBD2 (5 bases each). CDR3 size: 15 residues. The ends were cut back, 7 bases at V and 1 base at J, with 18 bases in the middle. CDR1 SGHTS and CDR2 YDEGEE come from the germline V gene. CDR3 sequence (DNA): TGTGCCAGCGGCCAACCTCTGAGGGGATCCTACGAGCAGTACTTC. Translated, it gives CASGQPLRGSYEQYF.

The chain links TRBV18 to TRBJ1-1; possibly TRBD1 for D (5 bases). The CDR3 contains 15 residues. CDR1 is KGHSH, CDR2 LQKENI, per germline. V shed 4 bases and J shed 5 bases, with 17 bases lying between them. CDR3 bases: TGTGCCAGCTCACTACCGGGGGAGTCGAGGACTGAAGCTTTCTTT. Protein product: CASSLPGESRTEAFF.